These 25 T cell receptor beta chains came from one sample sequenced in a study of regulatory T cells in long-lasting Graves disease. Documented time point: newly diagnosed GD, antithyroid drugs for less than 3 months. Construction of the TCR library relied on RNA isolated from PBMCs. The TCR beta library used iRepertoire HTBI primers with Arm-PCR amplification of CDR3. Each CDR3 protein is one row after TCRdb ran MiXCR on the multiplex PCR reads. The table lists roughly 500,000 distinct CDR3 sequences, 14% of them singletons, with 17% in the top ten. The data were also submitted as part of a second study, on T cells in Graves' hyperthyroidism and ophthalmopathy.

The sequences come from peripheral blood mononuclear cells (PBMCs), collected at new diagnosis, from a patient treated with antithyroid drugs. The receptors come from a woman between 45 and 60 years old with Graves disease.

The rearrangement uses TRBV5-5 and TRBJ1-6; 8 nucleotides match TRBD1. Losses at the gene ends were 4 bases for V and 3 bases for J; bases not matched to a gene: 6. The CDR3 has 16 residues. In germline, CDR1 is SGHKS, CDR2 YYEKEE (reference sequence). CDR3 protein: CASSITTGGYNSPLHF. DNA of the CDR3: TGTGCCAGCAGCATTACAACAGGGGGCTATAATTCACCCCTCCACTTT.

This clonotype was counted between two and nine times. This rearrangement joins TRBV11-2 to TRBJ2-3; D ambiguous. The CDR3 covers 15 residues. Germline loops: CDR1 SGHAT, CDR2 FQNNGV. V gave up 0 bases and J gave up 5 bases, with 12 bases separating them. The CDR3 DNA is TGTGCCAGCAGCTTAGAGAACTGGGGTAGAGATACGCAGTATTTT. Translating gives CASSLENWGRDTQYF.

The chain combines TRBV18 with TRBJ2-5, with no clear D. The CDR3 has 18 amino acids. Looked up from germline, CDR1 is KGHSH and CDR2 is LQKENI. V shed 0 bases and J shed 2 bases, with 19 bases lying between them. CDR3 DNA: TGTGCCAGCTCACCACCTCGATTCGGGTTTGGCGCGCAAGAGACCCAGTACTTC. The encoded protein is CASSPPRFGFGAQETQYF.

V gene TRBV11-2 combines with J gene TRBJ2-3, with TRBD2 matching 10 bases. Germline lookup yields CDR1 SGHAT and CDR2 FQNNGV. V lost 5 bases and J lost 2; bases outside the gene matches: 7. CDR3 size: 16 residues. The CDR3 coding sequence is TGTGCCAGCAGCCTCATGACTAGCGGGTCCACAGATACGCAGTATTTT. It translates to CASSLMTSGSTDTQYF.

There are a few counts of this clonotype. This chain joins TRBV9 and TRBJ2-5; D may be TRBD2 (5 bases). The ends were cut back, 3 bases at V and 1 base at J, with 19 bases in the middle. This CDR3 is built from 17 residues. Per germline, CDR1 SGDLS and CDR2 YYNGEE. The CDR3 DNA reads as TGTGCCAGCAGCGGAGGGAAGGCAGGAACCTTCCAAGAGACCCAGTACTTC. As protein: CASSGGKAGTFQETQYF.

This chain connects TRBV30 to TRBJ2-7; D possibly matches TRBD1 or TRBD2 (6 bases each). With 3 bases removed from V and 4 bases from J, the gap between germline ends came to 13 bases. The CDR3 sequence is 13 residues long. Germline lookup yields CDR1 GTSNPN and CDR2 SVGIG (reference sequence). In nucleotides, the CDR3 is TGTGCCTGGAGGTACGGGGGCGAATACGAGCAGTACTTC. This codes for CAWRYGGEYEQYF.

This chain joins TRBV27 and TRBJ2-5; the D gene could be TRBD1 or TRBD2 (5 bases each). CDR1 is MNHEY and CDR2 is SMNVEV in the germline V gene (reference sequence). V gave up 6 bases and J gave up 5 bases, with 16 bases separating them. The CDR3 contains 14 residues. Here the CDR3 DNA reads TGTGCCAGCAGATCTCCGGGACCGGGTGAGACCCAGTACTTC. This sequence encodes CASRSPGPGETQYF.

This clonotype came up many times. The chain carries TRBV5-4 and TRBJ2-7; 8 bases agree with TRBD1. This CDR3 has 13 residues. CDR1 is SGHNT and CDR2 is YYREEE in the germline V gene (reference sequence). V was pared by 3 bases and J by 7 bases, with 6 bases of the junction left unmatched. The DNA for the CDR3 is TGTGCCAGCAGCTGGACAGGGTCGCGGGAGCAGTACTTC. Protein: CASSWTGSREQYF.

At least ten counts were recorded for this clonotype. This CDR3 is CASSPPSSGKYNEQFF. The CDR3 nucleotides are TGCGCCAGCAGCCCCCCGTCTAGCGGGAAGTACAATGAGCAGTTCTTC. V gene TRBV5-1 combines with J gene TRBJ2-1; TRBD2 agrees at 9 bases. Germline V lookup: CDR1 SGHRS, CDR2 YFSETQ. J was trimmed by 4 bases and V by 4 bases; bases with no gene match: 9. This CDR3 spans 16 amino acids.

V and J are TRBV4-1 and TRBJ2-7; D unresolved. V was pared by 1 base and J by 3 bases, with 13 bases between. Germline V gene sequence: CDR1 MGHRA, CDR2 YSYEKL. CDR3 length equals 15 residues. The CDR3 DNA reads as TGCGCCAGCAGCCAAGGGACCCCTGGGCTCTACGAGCAGTACTTC. Protein: CASSQGTPGLYEQYF.

The V and J genes are TRBV29-1 and TRBJ1-4; possible D gene TRBD1, 6 bases. V was clipped by 4 bases and J by 8 bases, with 17 bases between them. The CDR3 totals 14 residues. The V gene's germline CDR1 is SQVTM and CDR2 ANQGSEA. In nucleotides, the CDR3 is TGCAGCGTTGTTCGGGGGGCGGCTCGAGAAAAACTGTTTTTT. Translated, it gives CSVVRGAAREKLFF.

The CDR3: CAISESKGTYEQYF. The DNA of the CDR3 is TGTGCCATCAGTGAGTCGAAGGGGACCTACGAGCAGTACTTC. The rearrangement joins TRBV10-3 to TRBJ2-7, with D possibly being TRBD1 (5 bases). Germline CDR1 and CDR2: ENHRY and SYGVKD. V gave up 0 bases and J gave up 2 bases, with 8 bases separating them. The length of the CDR3 is 14 residues.

This clonotype came up many times. The chain is built from TRBV6-5 and TRBJ2-1; 8 bases are a match to TRBD1. The trim removed 2 bases at V and 8 bases at J, leaving 11 bases unmatched. Germline CDR1 reads MNHEY; CDR2 reads SVGAGI. The CDR3 totals 16 residues. CDR3 DNA sequence: TGTGCCAGCAGTTACGACCGGACAGGGCTTTATGATGAGCAGTTCTTC. It codes for CASSYDRTGLYDEQFF.

The gene calls are TRBV5-1 and TRBJ2-7; D is undetermined. V shed 4 bases and J shed 3 bases, with 11 bases lying between them. Germline V gene lookup returns CDR1 SGHRS and CDR2 YFSETQ. The CDR3 loop spans 13 amino acids. This CDR3 reads CASSTSSDYEQYF. The DNA of the CDR3 is TGCGCCAGCAGCACTTCCTCAGACTACGAGCAGTACTTC.

This clonotype has ten or more counts. The rearrangement joins TRBV29-1 to TRBJ2-5; D not resolved. CDR3 length equals 13 residues. Trimming removed 6 bases at V and 5 bases at J, with 16 bases between. Germline V gene data show CDR1 as SQVTM and CDR2 as ANQGSEA. This CDR3 reads CSVPANYGETQYF. The CDR3 bases are TGCAGCGTCCCTGCCAATTACGGGGAGACCCAGTACTTC.

This clonotype was counted ten times or more. The chain links TRBV12-3 or TRBV12-4 to TRBJ1-1; D possibly corresponds to TRBD1 (5 bases). V was trimmed by 1 base and J by 10 bases, leaving 7 bases between them. The CDR3 length is 11 residues. The CDR3, as DNA: TGTGCCAGCAGTTTAGGTGGGACAGCTTTCTTT. This codes for CASSLGGTAFF.

This clonotype was recorded many times. V and J are TRBV7-9 and TRBJ2-3; a weak D match, TRBD2 (6 bases). Germline loops: CDR1 SEHNR, CDR2 FQNEAQ (reference sequence). The CDR3 extends over 16 amino acids. The V end lost 5 bases, the J end lost 3 bases, and 18 bases lay between the germline ends. CDR3 protein: CASSQDKTGATDTQYF. CDR3 in DNA: TGTGCCAGCAGCCAAGACAAAACGGGAGCGACAGATACGCAGTATTTT.

This clonotype has more than one count but fewer than ten. This chain connects TRBV9 to TRBJ2-1; tentatively, D is TRBD1 or TRBD2 (5 bases each). Trimming shortened V by 5 bases and J by 2 bases, and 14 bases separated the two germline ends. Germline CDR1 SGDLS, CDR2 YYNGEE. This CDR3 spans 15 amino acids. Here the CDR3 DNA reads TGTGCCAGCAGGCCCTGGGACGGTCCCTACAATGAGCAGTTCTTC. Translating gives CASRPWDGPYNEQFF. Filled out from reference TRBV9 and TRBJ2-1, the complete variable domain reads DSGVTQTPKHLITATGQRVTLRCSPRSGDLSVYWYQQSLDQGLQFLIQYYNGEERAKGNILERFSAQQFPDLHSELNLSSLELGDSALYFCASRPWDGPYNEQFFGPGTRLTVL.

For this clonotype: One base away lies a much larger clone, so this may be a sequencing read error. Likely a read error: the CDR3 ends without its conserved phenylalanine or tryptophan. The chain recombines TRBV12-3 or TRBV12-4 with TRBJ1-1, with 8 bases fitting TRBD1. The V segment lost 5 bases and the J segment 1 base; nucleotides outside the gene matches: 9. This CDR3 region has 16 residues. CDR3 sequence (DNA): TGTGCCAGCAGTGAAGCAGGGGGCGGTCCGAACACTGAAGCTTTCCTT. It translates to CASSEAGGGPNTEAFL.

This clonotype was recorded at least ten times. This CDR3 reads CASSQGTSGRHEQYF. The DNA for the CDR3 is TGTGCCAGCAGTCAGGGGACTAGCGGGAGGCACGAGCAGTACTTC. This chain joins TRBV28 and TRBJ2-7; 15 nucleotides agree with TRBD2. The CDR3 is 15 amino acids. CDR1 and CDR2 from the germline V gene are MDHEN and SYDVKM. The ends lost 5 bases at V and 5 bases at J; junction bases unmatched: 4.

This clonotype was recorded many times. The gene calls are TRBV6-5 and TRBJ2-3; TRBD1 matches at 9 bases. The CDR3 covers 18 residues. V lost 0 bases and J lost 1; bases outside the gene matches: 8. From germline, CDR1 is MNHEY and CDR2 SVGAGI. The CDR3 coding sequence is TGTGCCAGCAGTTACTCAACCGGGACAGGGAGTGGCACAGATACGCAGTATTTT. Protein sequence: CASSYSTGTGSGTDTQYF.

This clonotype was observed many times. This chain connects TRBV6-1 to TRBJ2-1; D is unclear. The CDR3 spans 16 residues. Trimming took off 5 bases at V and 0 bases at J, with 14 bases between the two ends. CDR1 and CDR2 from the germline V gene are MNHNS and SASEGT. The CDR3 DNA reads as TGTGCCAGCAGTACCGGCCGGGCAAGCTCCTACAATGAGCAGTTCTTC. Encoded protein: CASSTGRASSYNEQFF.

The genes are TRBV6-4 and TRBJ2-1, with 9 bases that match TRBD2. The CDR3 spans 15 residues. Germline CDR1 is MRHNA and CDR2 is SNTAGT. The J segment lost 4 bases and the V segment lost 3 bases, leaving 4 bases of the junction unmatched. The DNA for the CDR3 is TGTGCCAGCAGTGATCTGGCGGGAGGGTACAATGAGCAGTTCTTC. Its translation: CASSDLAGGYNEQFF.

This clonotype was counted many times. This chain joins TRBV28 and TRBJ2-1; D remains ambiguous. The CDR3 has 17 amino acids. The germline V gene has CDR1 MDHEN and CDR2 SYDVKM. V was pared by 6 bases and J by 5 bases, with 23 bases between. This CDR3 reads CASSSDRTSRWDNEQFF. In nucleotides, the CDR3 is TGTGCCAGCAGCTCCGATCGGACCTCACGTTGGGACAATGAGCAGTTCTTC.

The table lists this clonotype with a few counts. The gene calls are TRBV7-9 and TRBJ2-2, with D perhaps TRBD1 (6 bases). The length of the CDR3 is 13 residues. Germline V lookup: CDR1 SEHNR, CDR2 FQNEAQ (reference sequence). V gave up 4 bases and J gave up 6 bases, with 9 bases separating them. The CDR3 protein is CASSYGQPGELFF. The DNA of the CDR3 is TGTGCCAGCAGCTACGGACAGCCCGGGGAGCTGTTTTTT.